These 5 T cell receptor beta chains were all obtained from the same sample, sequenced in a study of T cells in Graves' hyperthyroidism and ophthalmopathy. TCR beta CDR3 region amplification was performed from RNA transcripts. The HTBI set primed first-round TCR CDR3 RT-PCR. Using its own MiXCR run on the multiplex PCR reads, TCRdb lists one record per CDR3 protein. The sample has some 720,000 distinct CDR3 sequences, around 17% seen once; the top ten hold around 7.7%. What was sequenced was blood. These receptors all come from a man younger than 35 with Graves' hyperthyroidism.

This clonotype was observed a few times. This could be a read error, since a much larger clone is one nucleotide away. The CDR3 coding sequence is TGTGCCAGCAGTTGGACCCGAGGGGAAGCTTCCTTT. Amino acids: CASSWTRGEASF. The rearrangement joins TRBV12-3 or TRBV12-4 to TRBJ1-1; D is possibly TRBD1 (5 bases). The CDR3 totals 12 residues.

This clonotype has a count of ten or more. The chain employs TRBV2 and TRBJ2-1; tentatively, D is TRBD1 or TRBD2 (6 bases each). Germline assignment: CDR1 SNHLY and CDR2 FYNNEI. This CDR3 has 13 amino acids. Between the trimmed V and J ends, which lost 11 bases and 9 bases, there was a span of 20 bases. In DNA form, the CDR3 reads TGTGCCGGAGGGGGAGTCAACGAGGGTGAGCAGTTCTTC. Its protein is CAGGGVNEGEQFF.

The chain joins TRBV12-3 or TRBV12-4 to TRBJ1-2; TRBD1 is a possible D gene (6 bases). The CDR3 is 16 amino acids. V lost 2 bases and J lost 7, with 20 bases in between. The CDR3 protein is CASSLILEQGTVGYTF. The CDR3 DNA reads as TGTGCCAGCAGTTTAATACTGGAGCAGGGGACTGTTGGCTACACCTTC.

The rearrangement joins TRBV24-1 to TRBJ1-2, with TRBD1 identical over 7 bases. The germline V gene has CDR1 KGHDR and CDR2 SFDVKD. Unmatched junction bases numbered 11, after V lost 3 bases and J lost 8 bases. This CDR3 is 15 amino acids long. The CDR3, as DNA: TGTGCCACCAGTGATGTCGGCAGGGGGATAGGCGGCTACACCTTC. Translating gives CATSDVGRGIGGYTF.

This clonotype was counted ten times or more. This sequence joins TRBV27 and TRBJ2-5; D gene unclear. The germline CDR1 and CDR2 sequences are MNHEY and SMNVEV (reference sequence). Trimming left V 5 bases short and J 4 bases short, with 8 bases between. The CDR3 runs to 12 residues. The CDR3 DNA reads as TGTGCCAGCAGTAGATGGGGAGAGACCCAGTACTTC. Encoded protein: CASSRWGETQYF.